This TCR beta chain is drawn from a study of shared clonotypes between healthy human individuals (dated by TCRdb to 2019 to 2021). Some background on the complete study: The cohort included a few men and a couple of women between 18 and 49 years of age. For each donor, CD4 naive and CD4 memory were each given three plates, CD8 naive was given two plates, and CD8 memory was given one plate. Between about 0.8 and 8.9 billion PBMCs per donor were obtained by leukapheresis. Libraries were prepared and TCR repertoires were sequenced by different laboratories using diverse techniques, in order to increase sequencing depth and limit assay-specific biases. The study deeply sequenced blood TCR repertoires of about five healthy adults to estimate repertoire size and the extent of clonotype sharing between individuals.

CD8 naive samples consisted of CD45RO-negative cells that were positively selected for CCR7, yielding a CD45RA+CCR7+ population without TemRA cells. The donors were healthy, HIV-negative adults who had no recently reported acute infections or vaccinations. Only Caucasian adults living in Nashville, Tennessee, USA were represented among the donors. Blood was collected by leukapheresis, and PBMCs were isolated by Ficoll-Histopaque density gradient centrifugation and then cryopreserved in liquid nitrogen vapor phase. Analytical flow cytometry was used to check the purity and quantity of each magnetically sorted T cell population. From each sorted fraction, genomic DNA was isolated and quantified by UV absorbance on a Nanodrop 2000c. This clone was observed a single time. This clone's antigen is unknown. The input lacks base qualities; no much larger clone sits a single base away. What the research found in general, with its limitations: Pairwise subsampling indicated that sequencing depth was expected to affect the degree of clonotype sharing among donors. Across several donors, about 5% of naive CD4, approximately 3.6% of naive CD8, 2.3% of memory CD4, and around 0.4% of memory CD8 clonotypes were shared. The small number of donors limited the genetic and exposure-history diversity represented. Compared with non-shared clonotypes, clonotypes shared by all four sorted-subset donors had higher generation probabilities. Rarefaction of sorted-subset datasets indicated incomplete sequencing despite the large sequencing depth. Naive subsets generally had larger estimated clonotype richness than memory subsets did. Only blood was sampled, and tissue TCR repertoires likely differ from those in blood.

Using the deep immunoSEQ assay, TCR CDR3 regions were amplified from genomic DNA by multiplex PCR. Extracted genomic DNA from each cell subset was spread evenly across all wells of several immunoSEQ 96-well plates, with each plate serving as a replicate. For sorted subsets, roughly 190 ng of genomic DNA, equivalent to 30,000 or so T cell genomes, went into each replicate PCR. Purified libraries were quantified with a Qubit 3.0 fluorometer, sized on a Bioanalyzer 2100, and re-quantified with the KAPA Library Quantification kit. Every immunoSEQ 96-well plate was sequenced on a separate single-read 150-cycle Illumina NextSeq 550 flow cell. As for how the authors treated the data: Because only junctional sequences without quality scores were contained in the immunoSEQ output, filtering matching that applied to full-length reads could not be performed. To assign V/J genes and CDR3, sequences were annotated against IMGT germline references using PyIR, a Python wrapper for IgBLAST v1.9. Reads were removed for weak V/J assignments (E-value above 1e-6), missing CDR3, stop codons, out-of-frame junctions, or ambiguous translated residues. V3J clonotypes were defined by identical inferred V gene, J gene, and CDR3 amino acid sequence. Percentage overlap between repertoires was calculated by dividing the number of shared unique clonotypes by the size of the smaller repertoire. Richness of each repertoire was evaluated using RTK rarefaction, the Chao1 estimator, and Recon v2.1 estimates of unobserved clonotypes. For all TCRbeta clonotypes obtained by the gDNA method from a handful of donors, generation probabilities were computed with OLGA. The source is immuneACCESS, and TCRdb retained only in-frame sequences with V and J called. Part of the clones is not carried over; for the studies checked, unresolved V genes explain less than half of this, and the remainder is unexplained. The V and J calls and clone size were taken over from that table, and D and trimming were inferred from the DNA. The sample table shows approximately 650,000 clones, and roughly 95% are seen once. The ten biggest clones cover roughly 0.1% of the sample.

The CDR3 has 14 amino acids, counting the end cysteine and phenylalanine. This entry keeps only the CDR3 DNA: 42 bases, framed from base 1. The germline V gene (reference sequence) sets CDR1 to MNHEY and CDR2 to SMNVEV. This TCR came from a woman aged 30 to 39 in good health. The source material was naive CD8+ T cells sorted from blood. The sample's cell subset or site, from its label and the paper: CD45RA+CCR7+. Recombination connected TRBV27 to TRBJ2-5, with a tentative D gene TRBD1 over 6 matching bases. The end of the DNA is better explained by TRBJ2-7, so the J call may be wrong. The CDR3 protein is CASSLFGGSYEQYF. The sequence in DNA is TGTGCCAGCAGTTTATTTGGGGGCAGCTACGAGCAGTACTTC.